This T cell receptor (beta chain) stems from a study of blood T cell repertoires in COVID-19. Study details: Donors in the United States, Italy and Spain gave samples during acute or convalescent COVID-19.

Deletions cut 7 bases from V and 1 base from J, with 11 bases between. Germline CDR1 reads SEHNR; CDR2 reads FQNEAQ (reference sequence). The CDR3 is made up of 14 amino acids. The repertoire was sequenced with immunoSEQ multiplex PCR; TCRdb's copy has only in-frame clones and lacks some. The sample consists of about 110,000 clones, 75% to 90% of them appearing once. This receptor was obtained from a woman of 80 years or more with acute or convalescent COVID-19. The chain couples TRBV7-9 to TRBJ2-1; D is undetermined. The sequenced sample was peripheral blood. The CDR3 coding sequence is TGTGCCAGCAACAAACGCGAGTCCTACAATGAGCAGTTCTTC. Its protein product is CASNKRESYNEQFF.